This T cell receptor beta chain emerged from a study of neurological immune-mediated disorders. Germline assignment: CDR1 SEHNR and CDR2 FQNEAQ (reference sequence). V was pared by 1 base and J by 6 bases, with 4 bases between. The CDR3 totals 11 residues. Using its own MiXCR run on the 5' RACE reads, TCRdb lists one record per CDR3 protein. The sample has around 78,000 distinct CDR3 sequences, under 20% seen once. Healthy controls were blood bank volunteers in Maryland, USA. This clonotype was recorded at least ten times. This chain uses TRBV7-9 with TRBJ2-7; D remains ambiguous. Specimen: PBMCs. The sequence derives from a middle-aged woman in good health. The CDR3 DNA follows: TGTGCCAGCAGCTTAGGGCTCGAGCAGTACTTC. Its translation: CASSLGLEQYF. The full variable domain, its missing parts supplied by reference TRBV7-9 and TRBJ2-7, is DTGVSQNPRHKITKRGQNVTFRCDPISEHNRLYWYRQTLGQGPEFLTYFQNEAQLEKSRLLSDRFSAERPKGSFSTLEIQRTEQGDSAMYLCASSLGLEQYFGPGTRLTVT.